This T cell receptor (beta chain) derives from a study of blood T cell repertoires in COVID-19. Study information: Samples came from the United States, Italy and Spain, spanning acute and convalescent COVID-19.

Clinical histories supplied by participants themselves formed the basis of cohort assignment. Before being deemed recovered, Cohort 3 donors had two negative PCRs, clearance, or symptom resolution. Per the authors' pipeline: By means of reference gene primer amplification, nucleated cell counts were estimated. Assay: immunoSEQ multiplex PCR; the TCRdb copy retains only in-frame clones and omits some. That table is the source of V, J and clone size, and D and trimming were worked out from the DNA. The sample holds some 400,000 clones, approximately 92% seen once. This clone was detected only once. The CDR3 is made up of 13 amino acids. Looked up from germline, CDR1 is LNHDA and CDR2 is SQIVND (reference sequence). Trimming took off 5 bases at V and 4 bases at J, with 11 bases between the two ends.

V is TRBV19 and J is TRBJ1-1; D remains unclear. This sequence originates from a man under 40 who had recovered from COVID-19. The source material was PBMCs or T cells enriched from blood (not recorded which). Here the CDR3 DNA reads TGTGCCAGTAGTGCTGGGAGGGCCACTGAAGCTTTCTTT. Amino acid sequence: CASSAGRATEAFF.